What follows is one TCR beta chain and its context. The data belong to a study of blood T cell repertoires in COVID-19. The overall study: The United States, Italy and Spain were the sources of the acute and convalescent COVID-19 samples.

Method: immunoSEQ multiplex PCR; TCRdb's copy keeps in-frame clones and lacks some. The table shows hundreds of thousands of clones, with approximately 86% occurring only once. Enrollees, about 18 to 89 years old, lived in around 23 US areas. Participant-reported clinical history was the basis for cohort assignment. The CDR3 spans 13 residues. Trimming pared 3 bases from V and 8 bases from J, leaving 11 bases between. The source of this sequence is a middle-aged woman with acute COVID-19. Sequencing was carried out using PBMCs or T cells enriched from blood (not recorded which). The chain recombines TRBV12-3 or TRBV12-4 with TRBJ2-1; D is uncertain. CDR3 nucleotide sequence: TGTGCCAGCAGTTTCCCGGGTACCCATGAGCAGTTCTTC. Encoded protein: CASSFPGTHEQFF.